This T cell receptor (beta chain) was retrieved from a study of blood T cell repertoires in COVID-19. The overall study: Both acute and convalescent COVID-19 samples were obtained from the United States, Italy and Spain. From T cells, B-cell-depleted T cells, or PBMCs came the material, which was cDNA or gDNA.

Authors' methods: Counts of nucleated cells, estimated from reference gene primer amplification, were obtained. Sequencing used immunoSEQ multiplex PCR; TCRdb keeps in-frame clones, though not all of them. V and J calls and clone size are given by that table; D and trimming were obtained from the DNA. There are about 49,000 clones in the sample; about 88% occur only once, and more than 5% lies in the top ten. The CDR3 loop spans 15 amino acids. Trimming stripped 0 bases from V and 1 base from J, with 9 bases between. Germline V gene sequence: CDR1 MGHRA, CDR2 YSYEKL. Material for sequencing was peripheral blood. This rearrangement joins TRBV4-1 to TRBJ1-1; weak D call: TRBD1 (5 bases). The receptor comes from a man in his forties with active COVID-19. CDR3 DNA: TGCGCCAGCAGCCAAGAGAATAGGGGGAACACTGAAGCTTTCTTT. The encoded protein is CASSQENRGNTEAFF.